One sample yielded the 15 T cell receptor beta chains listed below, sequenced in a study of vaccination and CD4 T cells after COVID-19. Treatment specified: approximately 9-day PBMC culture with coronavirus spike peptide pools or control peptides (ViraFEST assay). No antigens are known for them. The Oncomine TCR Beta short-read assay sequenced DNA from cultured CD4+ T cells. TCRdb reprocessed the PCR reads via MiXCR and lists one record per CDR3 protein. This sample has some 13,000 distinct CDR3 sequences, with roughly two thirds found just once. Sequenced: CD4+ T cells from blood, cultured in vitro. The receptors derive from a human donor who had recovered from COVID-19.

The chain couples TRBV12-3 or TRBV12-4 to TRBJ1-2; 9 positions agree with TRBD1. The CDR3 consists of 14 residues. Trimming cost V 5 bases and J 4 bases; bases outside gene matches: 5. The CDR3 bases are TGTGCCAGCAGTAGGGGACAGGGAGGCTATGGCTACACCTTC. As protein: CASSRGQGGYGYTF.

CDR3 protein: CAIRRGENTGELFF. CDR3 DNA sequence: TGTGCCATCCGGCGGGGGGAGAACACCGGGGAGCTGTTTTTT. The rearrangement joins TRBV10-3 to TRBJ2-2, with 8 bases lining up with TRBD2. The CDR3 extends over 14 amino acids. Germline V gene data show CDR1 as ENHRY and CDR2 as SYGVKD. V was clipped by 8 bases and J by 1 base; unmatched bases: 3.

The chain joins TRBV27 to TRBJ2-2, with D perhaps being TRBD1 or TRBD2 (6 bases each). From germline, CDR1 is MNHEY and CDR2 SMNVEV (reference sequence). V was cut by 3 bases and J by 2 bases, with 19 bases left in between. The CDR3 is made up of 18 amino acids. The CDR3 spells CASSFRWGAGANTGELFF. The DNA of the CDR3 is TGTGCCAGCAGTTTTCGGTGGGGGGCAGGGGCTAACACCGGGGAGCTGTTTTTT.

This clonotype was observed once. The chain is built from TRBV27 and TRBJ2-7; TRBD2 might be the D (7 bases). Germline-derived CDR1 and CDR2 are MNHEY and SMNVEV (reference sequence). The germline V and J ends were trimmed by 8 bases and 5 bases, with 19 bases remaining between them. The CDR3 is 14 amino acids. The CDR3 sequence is CASSIGRGFHEQYF. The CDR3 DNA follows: TGTGCCAGCTCCATAGGGAGGGGGTTCCACGAGCAGTACTTC.

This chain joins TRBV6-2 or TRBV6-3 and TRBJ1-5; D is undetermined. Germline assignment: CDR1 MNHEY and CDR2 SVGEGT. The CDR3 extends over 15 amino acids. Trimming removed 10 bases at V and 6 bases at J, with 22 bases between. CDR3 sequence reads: CATDDRPWGVQPQHF. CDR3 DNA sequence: TGTGCCACCGACGATCGACCGTGGGGAGTTCAGCCCCAGCATTTT.

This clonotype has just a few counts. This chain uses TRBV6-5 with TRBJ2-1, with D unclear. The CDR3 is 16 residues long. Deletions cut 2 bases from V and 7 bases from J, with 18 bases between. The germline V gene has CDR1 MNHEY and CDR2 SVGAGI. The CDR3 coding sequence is TGTGCCAGCAGTTACAACCCGGGCCAACCTGTGAATGAGCAGTTCTTC. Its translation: CASSYNPGQPVNEQFF.

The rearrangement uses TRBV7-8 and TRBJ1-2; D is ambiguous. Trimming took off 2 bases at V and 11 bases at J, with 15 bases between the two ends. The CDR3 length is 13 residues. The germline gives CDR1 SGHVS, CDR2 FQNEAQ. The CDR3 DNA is TGTGCCAGCAGCTTAATCGAAAAAGGGTTGTACACCTTC. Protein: CASSLIEKGLYTF.

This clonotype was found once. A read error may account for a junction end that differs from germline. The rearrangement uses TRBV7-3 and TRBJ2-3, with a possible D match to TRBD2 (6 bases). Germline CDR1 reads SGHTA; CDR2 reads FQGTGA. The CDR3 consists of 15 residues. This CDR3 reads CTSSLSGTPKDTQYF. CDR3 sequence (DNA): TGTACCAGCAGCTTATCTGGGACTCCTAAAGATACGCAGTATTTT.

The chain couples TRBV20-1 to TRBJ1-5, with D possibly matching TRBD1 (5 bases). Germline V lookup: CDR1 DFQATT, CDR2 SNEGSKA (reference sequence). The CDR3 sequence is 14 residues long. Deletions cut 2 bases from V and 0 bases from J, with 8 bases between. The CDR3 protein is CSARLTGSNQPQHF. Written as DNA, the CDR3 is TGCAGTGCTAGATTAACAGGTAGCAATCAGCCCCAGCATTTT.

The CDR3 is CSASPWGAGRWTQHF. DNA for the CDR3: TGCAGTGCTAGCCCGTGGGGAGCAGGCCGGTGGACCCAGCATTTT. The V and J genes are TRBV20-1 and TRBJ1-5; the D is unclear. CDR3 length equals 15 residues. The germline gives CDR1 DFQATT, CDR2 SNEGSKA (reference sequence). V dropped 3 bases and J dropped 11 bases, with 23 bases sitting between them.

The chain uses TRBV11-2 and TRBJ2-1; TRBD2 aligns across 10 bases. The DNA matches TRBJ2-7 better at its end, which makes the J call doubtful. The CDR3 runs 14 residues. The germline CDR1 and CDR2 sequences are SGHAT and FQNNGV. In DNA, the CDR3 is TGTGCCAGCAGCAGAACTAGCGGGGCGGGGGAGCAGTACTTC. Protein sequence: CASSRTSGAGEQYF.

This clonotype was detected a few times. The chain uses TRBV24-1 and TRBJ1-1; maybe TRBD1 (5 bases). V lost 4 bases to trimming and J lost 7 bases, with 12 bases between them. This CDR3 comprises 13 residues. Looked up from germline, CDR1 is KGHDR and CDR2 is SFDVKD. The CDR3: CATSDENRIEAFF. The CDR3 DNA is TGTGCCACCAGTGACGAAAACAGGATTGAAGCTTTCTTT.

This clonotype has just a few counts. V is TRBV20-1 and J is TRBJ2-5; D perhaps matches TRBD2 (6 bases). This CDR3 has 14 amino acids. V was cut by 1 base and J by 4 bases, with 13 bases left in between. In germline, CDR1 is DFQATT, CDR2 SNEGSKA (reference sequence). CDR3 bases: TGCAGTGCTAGAGTTGGGGAAGCGGGAGAGACCCAGTACTTC. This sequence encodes CSARVGEAGETQYF.

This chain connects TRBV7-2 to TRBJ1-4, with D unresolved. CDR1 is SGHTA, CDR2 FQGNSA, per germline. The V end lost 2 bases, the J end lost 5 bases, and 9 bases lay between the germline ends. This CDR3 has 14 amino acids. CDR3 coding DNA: TGTGCCAGCAGCTTACAGGCATCAAATGAAAAACTGTTTTTT. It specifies CASSLQASNEKLFF.

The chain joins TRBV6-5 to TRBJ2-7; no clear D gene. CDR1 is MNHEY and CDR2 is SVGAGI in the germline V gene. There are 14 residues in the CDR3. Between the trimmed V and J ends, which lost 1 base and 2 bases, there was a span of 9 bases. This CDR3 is CASSYFGPAYEQYF. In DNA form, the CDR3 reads TGTGCCAGCAGTTACTTTGGGCCTGCCTACGAGCAGTACTTC.